The source of this T cell receptor (beta chain) is a study of T cells in Graves' hyperthyroidism and ophthalmopathy (dated 2019 in TCRdb). For the wider study: Peripheral blood samples were taken at the time of initial diagnosis, prior to any treatment. A discovery cohort of about a hundred patients, 43 with Graves' ophthalmopathy and approximately 60 with stable Graves' hyperthyroidism, was used to find distinguishing TCR V-J signatures. Prospective prediction of ophthalmopathy was tested in an independent validation cohort of under 20 hyperthyroidism patients and 17 patients who later progressed to ophthalmopathy. The 75 to 100 discovery patients were divided at random into training and test sets in a 7:3 ratio. Thyroid tissue and blood T-cell repertoires from over 5 Graves' hyperthyroidism patients were also compared in the study. Once sampling was done, hyperthyroidism patients were given methimazole at a starting dose of 30 mg daily, whereas ophthalmopathy patients were given high-dose intravenous methylprednisolone. TCR Vbeta CDR3 sequencing of 135 peripheral blood samples (over 40 ophthalmopathy, over 70 hyperthyroidism and roughly 17 progressor patients) is reported in the paper.

TCR beta CDR3 regions were amplified from RNA transcripts. The first round of RT-PCR for the TCR CDR3 was performed with the HTBI primer set and the Qiagen OneStep RT-PCR kit. Libraries were constructed in a second round of multiplex PCR, after which size selection and purification were performed. Libraries were sequenced paired-end with 100 bp reads on an Illumina HiSeq2000. In the source study's methods: SOAPnuke was used to process the raw data, removing reads that contained adapters or uncalled bases, had a mean Phred below 15, or lacked an exact match to the constant primer or identifier. High-quality paired reads were merged with COPE v1.2.5, and unique nucleotide sequences were defined as clonotypes. Clonotypes were aligned to IMGT TRBV, TRBD and TRBJ reference segments using MiTCR v1.1. The analysis included only V-J combinations with a frequency above 0.0001, which together covered over 98% of the repertoires. A TCS score was defined as the ratio between F50 (clonal expansion) and ExV (chaos), using BLOSUM62-based TCRdist between CDR3 peptides within each V-J. Welch's t-statistics and random forest reduced 514 V-J features to some 14, which were used in a naive Bayes classifier (R e1071). TCRdb trimmed the raw reads at Q25, called clones with MiXCR and kept productive beta chains. Rows matching on CDR3 protein sequence are summarized as one entry with the most common DNA and genes. The authors' filters were not applied to this entry. Recorded for this sample are over 700,000 distinct CDR3 sequences; over 15% of them occurred a single time. The ten largest clones capture 16% of the sample.

This clonotype was observed a few times. Its binding antigen is unknown. Per-base quality was not reported, and no clone a single base away is much larger than it. The CDR3 spans 13 residues, from the cysteine through the phenylalanine. Of the read, only the CDR3 DNA is kept; its 39 bases are in frame from base 1. CDR1 and CDR2, looked up from the germline V gene (reference sequence), are DFQATT and SNEGSKA. V sheds 0 bases and J sheds 5 bases, leaving 8 bases between their ends. Hyperthyroidism patients were newly diagnosed, had a disease duration of under 2 months, and were aged 18 to 65 years. The study excluded patients with uncontrolled infections, other autoimmune diseases, pregnancy or lactation. Diagnoses were based on clinical symptoms, serum thyroxine and TRAb, thyroid ultrasound and orbital computed tomography. For progressor patients, blood was drawn at the first diagnosis of hyperthyroidism, before any ophthalmopathy symptoms had appeared. Ficoll-Paque density gradient centrifugation was used to isolate PBMCs from 8 to 10 ml of fresh peripheral blood. Progressor patients were defined as those initially diagnosed with Graves' hyperthyroidism in whom ophthalmopathy developed during follow-up. Total RNA was extracted with Trizol reagent, and quality was checked on an Agilent 2100 Bioanalyzer.

General conclusions and limits of the study: A model built on a 13 V-J signature distinguished ophthalmopathy from stable hyperthyroidism, reaching about 88% sensitivity and around 81% specificity in cross-validation and 80%/75% in testing. Sample size was not statistically predetermined, and blinding of investigators to group allocation was not performed. Most expanded thyroid clonotypes (frequency above 0.001) were also detected in blood, a finding suggesting that blood repertoires may reflect thyroid immune responses. In validation, the model predicted progression to ophthalmopathy a median of about 6 months before onset, with approximately 70% sensitivity and roughly 77% specificity.

The clonotype originates from a woman between 50 and 59 years old with Graves' hyperthyroidism that later progressed to Graves' ophthalmopathy. The V gene is TRBV20-1 and the J gene is TRBJ1-5; the D region possibly corresponds to TRBD1 (5 bases align). Material for sequencing was blood. The CDR3 region has the sequence CSARDREDQPQHF. The DNA sequence reads TGCAGTGCTAGAGACAGGGAGGATCAGCCCCAGCATTTT.